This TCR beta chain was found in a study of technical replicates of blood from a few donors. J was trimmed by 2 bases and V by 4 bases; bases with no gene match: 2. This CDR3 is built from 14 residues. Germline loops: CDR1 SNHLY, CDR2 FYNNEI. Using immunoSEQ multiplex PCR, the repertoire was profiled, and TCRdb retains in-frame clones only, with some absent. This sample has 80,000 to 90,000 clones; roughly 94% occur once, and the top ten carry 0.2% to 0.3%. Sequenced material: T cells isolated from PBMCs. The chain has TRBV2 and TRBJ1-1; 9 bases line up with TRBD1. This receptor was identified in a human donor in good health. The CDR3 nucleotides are TGTGCCAGCAGTGGGACAGGGGTCAACACTGAAGCTTTCTTT. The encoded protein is CASSGTGVNTEAFF.